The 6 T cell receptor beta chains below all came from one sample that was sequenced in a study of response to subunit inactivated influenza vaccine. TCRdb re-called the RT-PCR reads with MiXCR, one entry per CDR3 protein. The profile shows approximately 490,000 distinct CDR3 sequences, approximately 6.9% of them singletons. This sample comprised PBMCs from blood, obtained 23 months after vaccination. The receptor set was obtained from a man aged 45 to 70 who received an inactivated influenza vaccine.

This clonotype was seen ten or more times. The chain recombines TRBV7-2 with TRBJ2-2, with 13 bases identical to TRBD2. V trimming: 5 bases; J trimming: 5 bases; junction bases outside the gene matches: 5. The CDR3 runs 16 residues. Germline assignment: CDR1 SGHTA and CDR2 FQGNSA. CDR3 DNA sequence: TGTGCCAGCAGCGTCATACTAGCGGGGGGGACCGGGGAGCTGTTTTTT. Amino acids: CASSVILAGGTGELFF.

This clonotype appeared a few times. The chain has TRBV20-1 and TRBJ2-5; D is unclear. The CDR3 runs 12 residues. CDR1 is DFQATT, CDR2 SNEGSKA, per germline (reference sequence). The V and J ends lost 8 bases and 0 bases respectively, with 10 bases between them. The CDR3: CSLTEYQETQYF. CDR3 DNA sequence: TGCAGTCTAACAGAGTACCAAGAGACCCAGTACTTC.

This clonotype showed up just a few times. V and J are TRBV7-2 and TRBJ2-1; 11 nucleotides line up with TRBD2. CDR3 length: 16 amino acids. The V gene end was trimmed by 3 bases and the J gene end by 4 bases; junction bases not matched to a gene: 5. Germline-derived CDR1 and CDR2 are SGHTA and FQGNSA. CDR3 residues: CASSFATSGGYNEQFF. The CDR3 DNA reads TGTGCCAGCAGCTTCGCTACTAGCGGGGGTTACAATGAGCAGTTCTTC.

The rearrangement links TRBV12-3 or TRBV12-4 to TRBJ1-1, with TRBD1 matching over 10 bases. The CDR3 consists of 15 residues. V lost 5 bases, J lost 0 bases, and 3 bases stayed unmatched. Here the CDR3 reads CASSRTGGLNTEAFF. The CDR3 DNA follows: TGTGCCAGCAGTCGGACAGGGGGATTGAACACTGAAGCTTTCTTT.

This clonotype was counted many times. For the CDR3, the DNA is TGTGCCAGCTCACCCCCCAGCTCCTACGAGCAGTACTTC. Amino acid sequence: CASSPPSSYEQYF. The rearrangement links TRBV18 to TRBJ2-7; D unresolved. Trimming removed 3 bases from V and 0 bases from J, with 6 bases in between. The CDR3 spans 13 residues. Germline lookup yields CDR1 KGHSH and CDR2 LQKENI.

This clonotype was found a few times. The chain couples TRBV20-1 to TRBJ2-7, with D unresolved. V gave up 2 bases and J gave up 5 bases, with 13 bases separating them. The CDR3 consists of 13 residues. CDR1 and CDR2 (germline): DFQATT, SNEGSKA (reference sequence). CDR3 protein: CSARNSVVDEQYF. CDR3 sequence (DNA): TGCAGTGCTAGAAATTCAGTTGTCGACGAGCAGTACTTC.